This TCR beta chain was observed in a study of cytomegalovirus exposure and HLA in healthy donors. Across the whole study: HLA-typed donors were the source of about 81 million unique TCRs held in an early data release.

Researchers ran the PCR with 60 Vbeta and 13 Jbeta primers. Generated by immunoSEQ multiplex PCR, the TCRdb table keeps only in-frame clones and is missing some. The sample lists under 150,000 clones, approximately 77% occurring once. Study observations and caveats: Per a prior analysis, the majority of TCR beta V segments were productive roughly 87% or roughly 30% of the time.

Of note for this clone: What it recognizes is unknown.

Trimming cost V 8 bases and J 2 bases; bases outside gene matches: 5. The CDR3 extends over 12 amino acids. From germline, CDR1 is GTSNPN and CDR2 SVGIG (reference sequence). The TCR originated in a woman aged 60 to 75 in good health and CMV-seronegative. Sequenced: PBMCs. The chain links TRBV30 to TRBJ1-2; TRBD1 agrees at 7 bases. In DNA form, the CDR3 reads TGTGCCGGGGGACAGATAAACTATGGCTACACCTTC. This encodes CAGGQINYGYTF.